This entry concerns a single T cell receptor (beta chain). The antigen is not known. The data derive from a study of lymphopenia after photon versus proton radiotherapy. The protocol was immunoSEQ multiplex PCR, while the TCRdb copy is restricted to in-frame clones and leaves out a portion. The table has about 61,000 clones, 75% to 90% seen once. Study results and caveats: Proton therapy kept repertoires fairly stable, unlike photons, which gained effector/memory cells. Better survival with proton therapy was suggested as possible, not demonstrated.

The sequencing used peripheral blood, collected from a patient treated with photon-based radiotherapy. The origin of this receptor is a man in his forties or fifties with gastric cancer.

The CDR3 nucleotides read TGTGCCATCAGTCCTAGCGGGGGGGGCTACAATGAGCAGTTCTTC. Its translation: CAISPSGGGYNEQFF. V is TRBV10-3 and J is TRBJ2-1, with TRBD2 identical over 12 bases. Germline lookup yields CDR1 ENHRY and CDR2 SYGVKD. V was pared by 5 bases and J by 3 bases, with 2 bases of the junction left unmatched. The CDR3 spans 15 residues.